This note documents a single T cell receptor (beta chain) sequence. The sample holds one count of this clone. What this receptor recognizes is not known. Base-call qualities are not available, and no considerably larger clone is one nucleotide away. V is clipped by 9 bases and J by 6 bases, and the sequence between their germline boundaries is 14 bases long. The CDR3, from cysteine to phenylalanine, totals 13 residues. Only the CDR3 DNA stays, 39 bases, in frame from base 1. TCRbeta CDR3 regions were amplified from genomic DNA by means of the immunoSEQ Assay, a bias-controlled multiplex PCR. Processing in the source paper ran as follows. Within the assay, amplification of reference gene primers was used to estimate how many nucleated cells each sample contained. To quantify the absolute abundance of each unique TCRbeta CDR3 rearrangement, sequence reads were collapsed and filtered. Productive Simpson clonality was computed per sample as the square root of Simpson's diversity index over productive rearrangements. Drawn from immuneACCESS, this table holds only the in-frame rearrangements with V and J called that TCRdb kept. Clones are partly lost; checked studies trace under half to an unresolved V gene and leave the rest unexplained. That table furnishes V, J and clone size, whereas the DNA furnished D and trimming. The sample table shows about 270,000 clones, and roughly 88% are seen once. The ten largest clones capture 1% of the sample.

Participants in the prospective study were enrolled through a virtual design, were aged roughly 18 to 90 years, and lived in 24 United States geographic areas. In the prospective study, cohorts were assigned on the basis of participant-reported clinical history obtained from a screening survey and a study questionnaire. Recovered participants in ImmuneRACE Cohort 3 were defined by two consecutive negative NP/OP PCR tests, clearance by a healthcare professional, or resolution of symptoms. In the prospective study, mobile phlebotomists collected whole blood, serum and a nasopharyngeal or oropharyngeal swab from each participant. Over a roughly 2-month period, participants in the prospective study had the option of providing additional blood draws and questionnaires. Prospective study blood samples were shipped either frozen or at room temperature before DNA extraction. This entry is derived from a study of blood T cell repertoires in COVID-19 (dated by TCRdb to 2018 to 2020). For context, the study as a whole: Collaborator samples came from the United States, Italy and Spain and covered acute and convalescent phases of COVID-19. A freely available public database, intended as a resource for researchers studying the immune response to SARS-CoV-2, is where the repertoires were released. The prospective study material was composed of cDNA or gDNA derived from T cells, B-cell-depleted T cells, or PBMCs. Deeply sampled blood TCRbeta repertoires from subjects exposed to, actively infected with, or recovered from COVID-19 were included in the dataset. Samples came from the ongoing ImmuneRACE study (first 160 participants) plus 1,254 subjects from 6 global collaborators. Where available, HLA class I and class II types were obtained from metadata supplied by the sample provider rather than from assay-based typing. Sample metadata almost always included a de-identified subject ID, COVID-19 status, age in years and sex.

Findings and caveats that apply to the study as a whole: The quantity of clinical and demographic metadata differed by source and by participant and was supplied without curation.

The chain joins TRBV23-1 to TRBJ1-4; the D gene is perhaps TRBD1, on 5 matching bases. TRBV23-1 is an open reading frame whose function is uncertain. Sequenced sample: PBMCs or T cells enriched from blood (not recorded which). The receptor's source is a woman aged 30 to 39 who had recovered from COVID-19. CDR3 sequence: CARAGEVDEKLFF. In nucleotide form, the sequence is TGCGCCAGGGCGGGGGAGGTGGATGAAAAACTGTTTTTT.